The present T cell receptor (beta chain) was sequenced within a study of identical twins. Findings of the study overall: Abundant beta clonotypes from cord blood bore fewer insertions; memory repertoires lacked this pattern.

Only a few counts were recorded for this clonotype. The antigen remains undetermined. All of the donors were Caucasians in good health. V was clipped by 6 bases and J by 1 base, with 6 bases between them. Per the germline V gene, CDR1 is LGHDT and CDR2 is YNNKEL (reference sequence). There are 12 residues in the CDR3. Via MiXCR, TCRdb re-called the 5' RACE reads, giving one row per CDR3 protein. Here the sample spans about 210,000 distinct CDR3 sequences, roughly a tenth being singletons. The sequence came from a woman aged 18-29 years in good health. Sequenced input: memory (CD45RO+) T cells sorted from blood. V gene TRBV3-1 combines with J gene TRBJ1-1; D call uncertain. The CDR3 coding sequence is TGTGCCAGCAGTATCAGGAACACTGAAGCTTTCTTT. It translates to CASSIRNTEAFF.